Shown below are 9 T cell receptor beta chains from a single sample sequenced in a study of CD8 T cells in ankylosing spondylitis. One entry per CDR3 protein, called by TCRdb with MiXCR from the 5' RACE reads. Among approximately 250,000 distinct CDR3 sequences listed, over 9.5% were seen once. The sample comprised blood, either unsorted or a sorted T cell fraction (not recorded which). The receptors come from a male donor with ankylosing spondylitis or in good health (not recorded which).

This clonotype was observed a handful of times. The rearrangement uses TRBV4-1 and TRBJ1-1, with D possibly matching TRBD1 (6 bases). V was cut by 4 bases and J by 5 bases, with 14 bases left in between. Germline-derived CDR1 and CDR2 are MGHRA and YSYEKL. The CDR3 length is 14 residues. CDR3 in DNA: TGCGCCAGCAGCCCTCAAGGGGGGGCAACTGAAGCTTTCTTT. It encodes CASSPQGGATEAFF.

This clonotype turned up a few times. The junction departs from the called germline gene at one end, perhaps through a read error. This chain uses TRBV20-1 with TRBJ2-7; 14 bases map to TRBD2. The CDR3 runs 16 residues. Germline V gene sequence: CDR1 DFQATT, CDR2 SNEGSKA (reference sequence). Here the CDR3 DNA reads TGCTGTGCTAGAGATTGGACTAGCGGGGGGACCTACGAGCAGTACTTC. Residues: CCARDWTSGGTYEQYF.

Ten or more counts support this clonotype. V usage is TRBV20-1 and J usage is TRBJ2-1, with a weak D call TRBD2 (6 bases). The germline V gene encodes CDR1 DFQATT and CDR2 SNEGSKA (reference sequence). V was pared by 5 bases and J by 7 bases, with 15 bases between. CDR3 size: 13 residues. CDR3 amino acids: CSAGWDLRNEQFF. The CDR3 DNA reads TGCAGTGCTGGATGGGACTTAAGGAATGAGCAGTTCTTC.

This clonotype was detected ten times or more. This CDR3 is CASSSGTSAGELFF. The CDR3 DNA reads as TGCGCCAGCAGCTCCGGGACTTCGGCCGGGGAGCTGTTTTTT. The chain combines TRBV5-1 with TRBJ2-2, with TRBD2 as a possible D gene (6 bases). Germline loops: CDR1 SGHRS, CDR2 YFSETQ. Deletions cut 3 bases from V and 6 bases from J, with 12 bases between. This CDR3 region has 14 residues.

This clonotype was seen only a few times. One base away lies a much larger clone, so this may be a sequencing read error. This chain connects TRBV30 to TRBJ1-1; possible D gene TRBD1, 6 bases. Germline V gene lookup returns CDR1 GTSNPN and CDR2 SVGIG (reference sequence). V was trimmed by 3 bases and J by 4 bases, leaving 6 bases between them. There are 11 residues in the CDR3. CDR3 DNA sequence: TGTGCCTGGAGGGGGGCCACTGAAGCTTTCTTT. Its translation: CAWRGATEAFF.

This clonotype has ten or more counts. DNA of the CDR3: TGTGCCAGTAGTACGAGCCCCCGGACTAGCCAGGGCAGAGAGACCCAGTACTTC. Translating gives CASSTSPRTSQGRETQYF. The V call is TRBV19, the J call TRBJ2-5; 8 positions agree with TRBD2. The germline gives CDR1 LNHDA, CDR2 SQIVND (reference sequence). V lost 4 bases to trimming and J lost 4 bases; unmatched junction nucleotides: 17. The CDR3 is 18 amino acids.

This clonotype was recorded at least ten times. This chain connects TRBV3-1 to TRBJ2-1; TRBD2 might be the D (6 bases). This CDR3 is 18 amino acids long. Per germline, CDR1 LGHDT and CDR2 YNNKEL (reference sequence). The germline V and J ends were trimmed by 0 bases and 5 bases, with 20 bases remaining between them. CDR3 bases: TGTGCCAGCAGCCAAGAAGAAAAGTTCGGGAGTTTGGACAATGAGCAGTTCTTC. Encoded protein: CASSQEEKFGSLDNEQFF.

This clonotype was found many times. V and J are TRBV5-1 and TRBJ2-1; D remains ambiguous. Trimming removed 0 bases at V and 9 bases at J, with 10 bases between. CDR3 length equals 13 residues. Looked up from germline, CDR1 is SGHRS and CDR2 is YFSETQ. CDR3 region: CASSLEGSSEQFF. In nucleotides, the CDR3 is TGCGCCAGCAGCTTGGAGGGTAGTTCTGAGCAGTTCTTC. The full variable domain, its missing parts supplied by reference TRBV5-1 and TRBJ2-1, is KAGVTQTPRYLIKTRGQQVTLSCSPISGHRSVSWYQQTPGQGLQFLFEYFSETQRNKGNFPGRFSGRQFSNSRSEMNVSTLELGDSALYLCASSLEGSSEQFFGPGTRLTVL.

This clonotype was counted many times. One junction end disagrees with the germline gene, perhaps due to a read error. CDR3 sequence: CSARGQGRGGSNQPQHF. CDR3 bases: TGCAGTGCCAGAGGTCAAGGGAGGGGTGGTAGCAATCAGCCCCAGCATTTT. V is TRBV20-1 and J is TRBJ1-5, with D perhaps TRBD1 (5 bases). The germline gives CDR1 DFQATT, CDR2 SNEGSKA (reference sequence). The CDR3 is 17 amino acids.